Below are 8 T cell receptor beta chains sequenced from a single sample in a study of blood T cell repertoires in COVID-19. TCRdb's copy holds only in-frame clones and misses some; the assay was immunoSEQ multiplex PCR. The sample records fewer than 250,000 clones, approximately 84% being singletons. The material sequenced was peripheral blood. The receptor set was obtained from a woman between 65 and 79 years old with active or convalescent COVID-19.

The gene calls are TRBV4-1 and TRBJ2-1; D possibly corresponds to TRBD2 (5 bases). The CDR3 spans 14 residues. With 1 base removed from V and 4 bases from J, the gap between germline ends came to 8 bases. The germline CDR1 and CDR2 sequences are MGHRA and YSYEKL. As DNA, the CDR3 is TGCGCCAGCAGCCAAGGAGGGCCATACAATGAGCAGTTCTTC. Its protein is CASSQGGPYNEQFF.

The chain combines TRBV15 with TRBJ1-6; unclear D gene. Germline V gives CDR1 LNHNV, CDR2 YYDKDF (reference sequence). This CDR3 region has 14 residues. The V end lost 1 base, the J end lost 9 bases, and 10 bases lay between the germline ends. This CDR3 reads CATSRARGVSPLHF. CDR3 DNA: TGTGCCACCAGCAGAGCCCGGGGTGTTTCACCCCTCCACTTT.

The chain couples TRBV18 to TRBJ1-1; D call uncertain. V was pared by 2 bases and J by 1 base, with 8 bases between. The CDR3 is made up of 14 amino acids. Germline CDR1 and CDR2: KGHSH and LQKENI. The DNA for the CDR3 is TGTGCCAGCTCACCAACTACCGGGAACACTGAAGCTTTCTTT. Translation: CASSPTTGNTEAFF.

V gene TRBV7-9 combines with J gene TRBJ1-2, with TRBD1 identical over 7 bases. The CDR3 has 14 amino acids. V shed 10 bases and J 4 bases; nucleotides not matched to a gene: 12. CDR1 and CDR2 from the germline V gene are SEHNR and FQNEAQ (reference sequence). This chain's CDR3 is CATDPIGTAYGYTF. In DNA form, the CDR3 reads TGTGCCACCGACCCGATCGGGACAGCCTATGGCTACACCTTC.

The chain links TRBV11-2 to TRBJ2-7; D not certain. Germline-derived CDR1 and CDR2 are SGHAT and FQNNGV. The CDR3 runs 12 residues. V was shortened by 2 bases and J by 7 bases, with 9 bases between the two germline ends. The CDR3 DNA reads as TGTGCCAGCAGCTTAAACACGAAGGAGCAGTACTTC. Protein: CASSLNTKEQYF. The full variable domain, completed using reference TRBV11-2 and TRBJ2-7, is EAGVAQSPRYKIIEKRQSVAFWCNPISGHATLYWYQQILGQGPKLLIQFQNNGVVDDSQLPKDRFSAERLKGVDSTLKIQPAKLEDSAVYLCASSLNTKEQYFGPGTRLTVT.

This clone appeared a few times. The rearrangement joins TRBV6-6 to TRBJ1-5, with D maybe TRBD1 (5 bases). The CDR3 covers 16 residues. The V and J ends lost 4 bases and 2 bases respectively, with 15 bases between them. Germline lookup yields CDR1 MNHNY and CDR2 SVGAGI (reference sequence). The CDR3 bases are TGTGCCAGCAGTTCCGTGTTCAGGGAGGGCAATCAGCCCCAGCATTTT. It encodes CASSSVFREGNQPQHF.

This chain uses TRBV20-1 with TRBJ2-7; D gene uncertain. Germline-derived CDR1 and CDR2 are DFQATT and SNEGSKA (reference sequence). V gave up 1 base and J gave up 6 bases, with 7 bases separating them. CDR3 length equals 11 residues. CDR3 in amino acids: CSARAEREQYF. The CDR3 coding sequence is TGCAGTGCTAGAGCCGAGCGCGAGCAGTACTTC.

The chain recombines TRBV11-2 with TRBJ2-7; 8 bases fit TRBD2. The CDR3 contains 16 residues. Unmatched junction bases numbered 9, after V lost 5 bases and J lost 0 bases. Germline CDR1 SGHAT, CDR2 FQNNGV. CDR3 loop: CASSPWAGGRSYEQYF. The CDR3 region has the DNA TGTGCCAGCAGCCCTTGGGCGGGAGGTCGCTCCTACGAGCAGTACTTC.